The T cell receptor (beta chain) described here comes from a study of CD8+ T cells in alopecia areata. Study summary: Treated patients were given oral tofacitinib, which was dosed at 5 to 10 mg twice daily.

Reverse transcription of extracted RNA yielded cDNA, which provided the sequencing template. Assay: immunoSEQ multiplex PCR; the TCRdb copy retains only in-frame clones and omits some. The table shows about 180,000 clones, with roughly half occurring only once. This clone was found once. Antigen unknown. The CDR3 runs to 13 residues. V lost 4 bases and J lost 0, with 7 bases in between. Germline loops: CDR1 SNHLY, CDR2 FYNNEI. Study-wide findings and caveats: Among the top 100, expanded CD8+ clones were significantly decreased by tofacitinib, as was scalp clonality. Higher clonality than in normal scalp was seen in lesional scalp, especially alopecia totalis/universalis. Any link of baseline CD8+ expansion to response, resting on one nonresponder, remains uncertain.

Treatment reported: oral pan-JAK inhibitor, 5-10 mg twice daily. This receptor was identified in a human donor with alopecia areata. The material was CD8+ T cells sorted from blood, obtained at approximately week 51, from a patient treated with tofacitinib. The chain uses TRBV2 and TRBJ2-7; D is uncertain. This CDR3 is CASSVEASYEQYF. In DNA, the CDR3 is TGTGCCAGCAGTGTAGAGGCCTCCTACGAGCAGTACTTC.